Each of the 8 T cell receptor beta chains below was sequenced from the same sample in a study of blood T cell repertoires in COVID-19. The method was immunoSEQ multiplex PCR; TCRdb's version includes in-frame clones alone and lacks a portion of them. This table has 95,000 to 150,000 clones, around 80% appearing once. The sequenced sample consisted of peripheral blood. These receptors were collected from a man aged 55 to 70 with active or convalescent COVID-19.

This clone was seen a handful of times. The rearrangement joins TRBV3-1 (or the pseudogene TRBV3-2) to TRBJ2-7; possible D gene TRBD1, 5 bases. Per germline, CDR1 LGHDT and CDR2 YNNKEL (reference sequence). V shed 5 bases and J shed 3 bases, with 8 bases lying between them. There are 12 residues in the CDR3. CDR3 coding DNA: TGTGCCAGCAGCGCAGACAGCTACGAGCAGTACTTC. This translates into CASSADSYEQYF.

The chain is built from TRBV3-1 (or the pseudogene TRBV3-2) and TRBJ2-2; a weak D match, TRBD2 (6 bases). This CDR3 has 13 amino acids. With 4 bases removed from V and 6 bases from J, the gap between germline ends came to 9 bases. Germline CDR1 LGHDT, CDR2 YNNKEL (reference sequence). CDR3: CASSPGEAGELFF. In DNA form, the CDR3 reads TGTGCCAGCAGCCCCGGGGAGGCCGGGGAGCTGTTTTTT.

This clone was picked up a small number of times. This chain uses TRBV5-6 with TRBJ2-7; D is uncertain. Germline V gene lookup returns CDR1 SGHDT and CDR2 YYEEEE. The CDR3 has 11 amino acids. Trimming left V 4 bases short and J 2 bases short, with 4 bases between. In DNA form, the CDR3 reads TGTGCCAGCAGCCAAACCTACGAGCAGTACTTC. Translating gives CASSQTYEQYF.

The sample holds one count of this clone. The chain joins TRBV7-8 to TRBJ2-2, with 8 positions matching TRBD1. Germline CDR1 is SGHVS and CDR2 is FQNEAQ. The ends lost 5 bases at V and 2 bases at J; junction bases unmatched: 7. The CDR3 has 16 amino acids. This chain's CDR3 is CASSLRTGKNTGELFF. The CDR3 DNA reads TGTGCCAGCAGCCTAAGGACAGGGAAAAACACCGGGGAGCTGTTTTTT.

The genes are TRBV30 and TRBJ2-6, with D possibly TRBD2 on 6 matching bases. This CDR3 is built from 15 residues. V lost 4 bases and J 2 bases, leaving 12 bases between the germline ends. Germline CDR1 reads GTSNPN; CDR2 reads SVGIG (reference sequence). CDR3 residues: CAWNPGVAGANVLTF. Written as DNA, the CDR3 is TGTGCCTGGAATCCGGGAGTCGCTGGGGCCAACGTCCTGACTTTC.

The CDR3 coding sequence is TGTGCCAGCAGTCATAGAGTGACTAACTATGGCTACACCTTC. Its translation is CASSHRVTNYGYTF. The J gene is TRBJ1-2, the V gene TRBV9; the D is unclear. The CDR3 extends over 14 amino acids. Germline assignment: CDR1 SGDLS and CDR2 YYNGEE. Trimming cost V 5 bases and J 0 bases, with 11 bases left between them.

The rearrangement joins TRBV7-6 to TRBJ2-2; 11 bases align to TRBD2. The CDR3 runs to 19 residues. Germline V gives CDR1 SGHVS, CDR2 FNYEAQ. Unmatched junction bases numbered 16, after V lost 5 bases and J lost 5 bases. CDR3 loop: CASSHQLAGVESGTGELFF. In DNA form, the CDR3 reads TGTGCCAGCAGCCACCAACTAGCGGGAGTGGAAAGTGGTACCGGGGAGCTGTTTTTT.

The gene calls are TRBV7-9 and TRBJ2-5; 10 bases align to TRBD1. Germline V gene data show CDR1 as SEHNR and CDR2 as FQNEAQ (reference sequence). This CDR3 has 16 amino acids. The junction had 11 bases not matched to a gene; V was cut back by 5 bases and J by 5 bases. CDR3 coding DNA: TGTGCCAGCAGCAGAGGGACAGGGGAGTTAAGGGAGACCCAGTACTTC. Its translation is CASSRGTGELRETQYF.